The 5 T cell receptor beta chains in this list originate from one sample, sequenced in a study of neurological immune-mediated disorders. TCRdb reprocessed the 5' RACE reads with MiXCR, giving one entry per CDR3 protein. The sample has about 19,000 distinct CDR3 sequences; 2.6% are singletons. The sample was PBMCs. All receptors derive from a woman aged 18-29 years with multiple sclerosis.

This clonotype was counted many times. The V gene is TRBV7-9, the J gene TRBJ1-4; D ambiguous. The CDR3 covers 13 residues. V was shortened by 1 base and J by 7 bases, with 7 bases between the two germline ends. CDR1 and CDR2 from the germline V gene are SEHNR and FQNEAQ (reference sequence). The CDR3 here is CASSLGTREKLFF. The DNA for the CDR3 is TGTGCCAGCAGCTTAGGTACGCGTGAAAAACTGTTTTTT. Drawing the rest from reference TRBV7-9 and TRBJ1-4, the complete variable domain is DTGVSQNPRHKITKRGQNVTFRCDPISEHNRLYWYRQTLGQGPEFLTYFQNEAQLEKSRLLSDRFSAERPKGSFSTLEIQRTEQGDSAMYLCASSLGTREKLFFGSGTQLSVL.

By frequency in the sample, this clonotype is medium-sized. The chain recombines TRBV6-2 or TRBV6-3 with TRBJ1-1; weak D call: TRBD1 (5 bases). Between the trimmed V and J ends, which lost 8 bases and 5 bases, there was a span of 9 bases. Germline-derived CDR1 and CDR2 are MNHEY and SVGEGT. CDR3 length: 11 residues. The CDR3 nucleotides read TGTGCCAGCCGCCGACAGACTGAAGCTTTCTTT. This encodes CASRRQTEAFF.

The sample holds a few counts of this clonotype. This chain uses TRBV20-1 with TRBJ2-1; 9 bases align to TRBD2. V lost 3 bases and J lost 6; bases outside the gene matches: 12. Germline-derived CDR1 and CDR2 are DFQATT and SNEGSKA (reference sequence). The CDR3 extends over 16 amino acids. The CDR3 region has the DNA TGCAGTGCTAGGACGGTCCGGCGGGAGGGAGTCAATGAGCAGTTCTTC. It is translated as CSARTVRREGVNEQFF.

Ten or more counts support this clonotype. The rearrangement uses TRBV7-6 and TRBJ1-6; D is unclear. This CDR3 has 13 residues. V shed 4 bases and J shed 6 bases, with 7 bases lying between them. CDR1 and CDR2 (germline): SGHVS, FNYEAQ. CDR3 DNA sequence: TGTGCCAGCAGCTCCAGCTTTAATTCACCCCTCCACTTT. Amino acid sequence: CASSSSFNSPLHF. Based on the CDR3 plus reference TRBV7-6 and TRBJ1-6, the full variable domain is GAGVSQSPRYKVTKRGQDVALRCDPISGHVSLYWYRQALGQGPEFLTYFNYEAQQDKSGLPNDRFSAERPEGSISTLTIQRTEQRDSAMYRCASSSSFNSPLHFGNGTRLTVT.

This clonotype was detected many times. V gene TRBV18 combines with J gene TRBJ1-2; the D is unclear. Germline lookup yields CDR1 KGHSH and CDR2 LQKENI. This CDR3 is 14 amino acids long. V dropped 0 bases and J dropped 1 base, with 6 bases sitting between them. In DNA, the CDR3 is TGTGCCAGCTCACCACCGGTCGATAACTATGGCTACACCTTC. This encodes CASSPPVDNYGYTF.